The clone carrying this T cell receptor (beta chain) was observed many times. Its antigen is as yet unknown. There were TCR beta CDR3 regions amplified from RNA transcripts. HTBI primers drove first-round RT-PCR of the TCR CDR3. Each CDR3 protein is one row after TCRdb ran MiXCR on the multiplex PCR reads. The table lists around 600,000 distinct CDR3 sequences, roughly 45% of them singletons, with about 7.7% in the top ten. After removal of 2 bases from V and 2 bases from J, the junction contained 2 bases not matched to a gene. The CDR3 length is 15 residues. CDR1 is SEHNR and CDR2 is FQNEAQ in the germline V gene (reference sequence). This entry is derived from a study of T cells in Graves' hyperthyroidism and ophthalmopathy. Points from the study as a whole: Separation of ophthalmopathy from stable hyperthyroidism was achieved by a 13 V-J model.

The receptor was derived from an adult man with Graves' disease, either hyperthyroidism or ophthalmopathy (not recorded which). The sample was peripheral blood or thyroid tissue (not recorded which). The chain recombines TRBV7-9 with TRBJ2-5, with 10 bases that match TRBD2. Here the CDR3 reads CASSLPSGGQETQYF. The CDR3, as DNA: TGTGCCAGCAGCTTACCTAGCGGGGGACAAGAGACCCAGTACTTC.